A selection of T cell receptor beta chains follows, all from one sample in a study of post-analysis software for immune sequencing data. TCRdb re-derived calls from the PCR reads in MiXCR, one entry per CDR3 protein. The sample includes about 500,000 distinct CDR3 sequences, nearly 45% of them seen just once. Sequenced sample: blood. These receptors were obtained from a girl aged 10 to 17 with multiple sclerosis. The CDR3 runs from the conserved cysteine through the conserved F or W. D genes are given only for firm matches. The size of a clone is reported for some rows only, either as once, few or many, or as a class for expanded clones.

j_call | clone_size | d_call | v_call | cdr3_aa | cdr3_nt
TRBJ2-4 | NA | NA | TRBV4-1 | CASSQPGTRSKNIQYF | TGCGCCAGCAGCCAACCCGGGACAAGGTCCAAAAACATTCAGTACTTC
TRBJ2-7 | few | TRBD2 | TRBV12-3/TRBV12-4 | CASSPGTTEQYF | TGTGCCAGCAGCCCGGGGACTACCGAGCAGTACTTC
TRBJ2-7 | few | NA | TRBV5-1 | CASHLGLGRDTYEQYF | TGCGCCAGCCACCTTGGTCTCGGCAGGGATACCTACGAGCAGTACTTC
TRBJ2-5 | NA | NA | TRBV3-1 | CASSHPGFKYF | TGTGCCAGCAGCCACCCTGGCTTCAAGTACTTC
TRBJ2-1 | few | NA | TRBV20-1 | CSARDTDEQFF | TGCAGTGCTAGGGACACAGATGAGCAGTTCTTC
TRBJ1-2 | once | NA | TRBV6-2/TRBV6-3 | CASTKPTFNYGYTF | TGTGCCAGCACTAAGCCGACCTTTAACTATGGCTACACCTTC
TRBJ2-5 | NA | TRBD2 | TRBV20-1 | CSAWTGTSGRETQYF | TGCAGTGCTTGGACAGGGACTAGCGGGAGGGAGACCCAGTACTTC
TRBJ2-1 | few | NA | TRBV7-2 | CASSLQGSNEQFF | TGTGCCAGCAGCTTGCAGGGATCAAATGAGCAGTTCTTC
TRBJ1-5 | NA | NA | TRBV5-6 | CASSLLAAQPQHF | TGTGCCAGCAGCTTGCTGGCTGCTCAGCCCCAGCATTTT
TRBJ2-5 | NA | TRBD2 | TRBV20-1 | CSAPPTSGTLETQYF | TGCAGTGCGCCGCCGACTAGCGGGACCCTGGAGACCCAGTACTTC
TRBJ1-1 | NA | TRBD1 | TRBV6-5 | CASSRPGQGMNTEAFF | TGTGCCAGCAGTCGACCTGGACAGGGAATGAACACTGAAGCTTTCTTT
TRBJ2-1 | NA | TRBD2 | TRBV20-1 | CSASQREREQFF | TGCAGTGCTAGTCAGCGGGAGCGCGAGCAGTTCTTC
TRBJ1-5 | NA | TRBD1 | TRBV5-5 | CASSLWGQGDQPQHF | TGTGCCAGCAGCTTGTGGGGACAGGGGGATCAGCCCCAGCATTTT
TRBJ1-1 | NA | NA | TRBV2 | CASSDRPEAFF | TGTGCCAGCAGTGACAGGCCTGAAGCTTTCTTT
TRBJ2-7 | NA | TRBD2 | TRBV27 | CASSLWIAGSEQYF | TGTGCCAGCAGTTTGTGGATAGCGGGAAGCGAGCAGTACTTC
TRBJ1-4 | NA | TRBD1 | TRBV5-1 | CASGLNPTGATNEKLFF | TGCGCCAGCGGACTGAATCCGACAGGGGCAACTAATGAAAAACTGTTTTTT
TRBJ2-5 | NA | TRBD1 | TRBV5-1 | CASSSGQGRQETQYF | TGCGCCAGCAGCTCGGGACAGGGTCGGCAAGAGACCCAGTACTTC
TRBJ2-6 | NA | TRBD1 | TRBV27 | CASSDTGESGANVLTF | TGTGCCAGCAGTGATACAGGGGAATCGGGGGCCAACGTCCTGACTTTC
TRBJ1-2 | NA | TRBD1 | TRBV20-1 | CSAPGQGIYGYTF | TGCAGTGCCCCCGGACAGGGCATCTATGGCTACACCTTC
TRBJ2-2 | once | NA | TRBV7-9 | CASSLEITGELFF | TGTGCCAGCAGCTTAGAGATAACCGGGGAGCTGTTTTTT
TRBJ2-5 | few | TRBD2 | TRBV7-2 | CASSLDSGSLGETQYF | TGTGCCAGCAGCTTGGACAGCGGGAGTTTAGGGGAGACCCAGTACTTC
TRBJ2-7 | NA | NA | TRBV11-2 | CASSLVDVPYEQYF | TGTGCCAGCAGCTTAGTAGACGTCCCCTACGAGCAGTACTTC
TRBJ2-1 | NA | TRBD2 | TRBV20-1 | CSARALAGPYNEQFF | TGCAGTGCTAGGGCGCTAGCGGGGCCCTACAATGAGCAGTTCTTC
TRBJ1-1 | NA | NA | TRBV27 | CASSPFGQNTEAFF | TGTGCCAGCAGCCCCTTCGGGCAGAACACTGAAGCTTTCTTT
TRBJ2-1 | few | TRBD2 | TRBV3-1 | CASSQVMLAGNEQFF | TGTGCCAGCAGCCAAGTAATGCTAGCGGGGAATGAGCAGTTCTTC